The entry below gives a single T cell receptor beta chain sequence along with its context. The source of the sample is a study of blood T cell repertoires in COVID-19. In the study overall: Spain, Italy and the United States supplied samples that represented acute and convalescent COVID-19. The analysed material was cDNA or gDNA that came from T cells, B-cell-depleted T cells, or PBMCs.

Original analysis: Estimation of nucleated cell counts was performed using reference gene primer amplification. Sequencing used immunoSEQ multiplex PCR; TCRdb keeps in-frame clones, though not all of them. The V and J calls and clone size were taken over from that table, and D and trimming were inferred from the DNA. Of about 120,000 clones in the sample, about nine tenths are singletons; the top ten hold 1.8%. This CDR3 spans 14 amino acids. The germline V and J ends were trimmed by 6 bases and 1 base, with 9 bases remaining between them. Germline V gives CDR1 KGHDR, CDR2 SFDVKD. The V and J genes are TRBV24-1 and TRBJ1-5, with D possibly TRBD1 on 6 matching bases. The sequenced sample was peripheral blood. The sequence was collected from a human donor with active COVID-19. The donor label of this sample is uncertain. The CDR3 nucleotides read TGTGCCACCAGTTCTACAGGGAGCAATCAGCCCCAGCATTTT. It encodes CATSSTGSNQPQHF.